The T cell receptor (beta chain) under discussion was sequenced for a study of brain T cells in children with intractable seizures. The time point is: blood from clinic visit 5 months post-surgery; TSC patient then seizure free. Using immunoSEQ multiplex PCR, the repertoire was profiled, and TCRdb retains in-frame clones only, with some absent. The sample includes 340,000 or so clones, more than 85% of them seen just once. CDR1 SQVTM and CDR2 ANQGSEA come from the germline V gene. The V end lost 4 bases, the J end lost 5 bases, and 8 bases lay between the germline ends. The length of the CDR3 is 11 residues. As regards this clone: At the DNA level, this CDR3 is encoded by other sequences in the same sample as well.

The sequence came from a boy less than two years old with tuberous sclerosis and intractable seizures. The J gene is TRBJ1-1, the V gene TRBV29-1; D possibly corresponds to TRBD1 (5 bases). This sample comprised peripheral blood, obtained 4 to 5 months after surgery. In nucleotides, the CDR3 is TGCAGCGTTGGAAGGGGTACTGAAGCTTTCTTT. It is translated as CSVGRGTEAFF.